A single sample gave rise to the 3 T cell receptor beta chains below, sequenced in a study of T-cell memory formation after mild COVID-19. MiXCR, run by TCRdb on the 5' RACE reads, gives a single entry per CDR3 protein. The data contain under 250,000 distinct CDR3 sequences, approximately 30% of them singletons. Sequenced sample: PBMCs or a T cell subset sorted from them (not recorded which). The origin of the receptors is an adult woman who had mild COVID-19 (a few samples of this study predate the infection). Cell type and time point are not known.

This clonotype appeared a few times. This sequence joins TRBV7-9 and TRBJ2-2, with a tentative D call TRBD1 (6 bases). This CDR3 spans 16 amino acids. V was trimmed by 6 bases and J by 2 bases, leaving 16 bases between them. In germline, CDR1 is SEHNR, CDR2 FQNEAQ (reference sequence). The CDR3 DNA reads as TGTGCCAGCAGACCAGGACAGCCTTTCAACACCGGGGAGCTGTTTTTT. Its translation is CASRPGQPFNTGELFF.

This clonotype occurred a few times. This chain's CDR3 is CASSLVGENTEAFF. The CDR3 region has the DNA TGTGCCAGCAGTTTAGTGGGGGAGAACACTGAAGCTTTCTTT. V gene TRBV12-3 or TRBV12-4 combines with J gene TRBJ1-1, with a weak D call TRBD1 (5 bases). The V and J ends lost 1 base and 1 base respectively, with 7 bases between them. The CDR3 runs 14 residues.

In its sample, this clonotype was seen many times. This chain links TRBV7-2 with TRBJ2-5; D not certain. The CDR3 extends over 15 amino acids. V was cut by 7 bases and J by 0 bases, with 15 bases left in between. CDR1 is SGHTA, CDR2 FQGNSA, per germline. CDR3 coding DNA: TGTGCCAGCACCCGGCCGGCCGGCAACCAAGAGACCCAGTACTTC. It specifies CASTRPAGNQETQYF.